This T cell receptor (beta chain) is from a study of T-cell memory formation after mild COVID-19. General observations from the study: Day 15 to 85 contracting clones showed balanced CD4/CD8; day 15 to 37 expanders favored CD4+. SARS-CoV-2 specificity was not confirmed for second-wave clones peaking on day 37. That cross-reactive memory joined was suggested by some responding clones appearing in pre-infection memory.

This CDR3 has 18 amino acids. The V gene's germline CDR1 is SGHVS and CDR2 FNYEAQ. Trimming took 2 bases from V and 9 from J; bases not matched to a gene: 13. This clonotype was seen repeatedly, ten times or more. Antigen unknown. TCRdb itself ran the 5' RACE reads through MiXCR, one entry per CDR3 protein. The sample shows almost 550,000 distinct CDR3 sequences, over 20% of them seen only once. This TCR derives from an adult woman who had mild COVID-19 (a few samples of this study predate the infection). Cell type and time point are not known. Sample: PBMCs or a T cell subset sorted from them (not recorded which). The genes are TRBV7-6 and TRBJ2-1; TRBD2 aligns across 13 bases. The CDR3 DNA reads TGTGCCAGCAGCTTAACACTAATGACTAGCGGGGGGAGGGCTGAGCAGTTCTTC. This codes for CASSLTLMTSGGRAEQFF.